The 5 T cell receptor beta chains below come from one sample, sequenced in a study of cytomegalovirus exposure and HLA in healthy donors. The PCR employed 60 Vbeta primers together with 13 Jbeta primers. Clones were sequenced by immunoSEQ multiplex PCR, and TCRdb holds only the in-frame ones, with some missing. The top ten hold approximately 6% of the sample, which has over 40,000 clones, around 68% seen once. The specimen sequenced was PBMCs. Every receptor here comes from a man aged 30 to 45 in good health and CMV-seronegative.

The chain joins TRBV5-1 to TRBJ2-2; 10 bases are a match to TRBD2. CDR1 is SGHRS, CDR2 YFSETQ, per germline. This CDR3 contains 17 residues. With V trimmed by 0 bases and J by 4 bases, 6 bases remained unmatched. The CDR3 DNA reads TGCGCCAGCAGCTTGGTCGCTAGCGGGAGCTTCACCGGGGAGCTGTTTTTT. Translation gives CASSLVASGSFTGELFF.

The genes are TRBV4-1 and TRBJ1-4; possibly TRBD1 for D (5 bases). Germline CDR1 MGHRA, CDR2 YSYEKL. The CDR3 runs to 14 residues. The ends were cut back, 4 bases at V and 8 bases at J, with 14 bases in the middle. Written as DNA, the CDR3 is TGCGCCAGCAGCCTCGGCACGGAGGGGGAAAAACTGTTTTTT. Protein product: CASSLGTEGEKLFF.

This chain uses TRBV6-5 with TRBJ2-4; TRBD1 might be the D (7 bases). Germline values: CDR1 MNHEY, CDR2 SVGAGI. The CDR3 consists of 13 residues. Trimming took 7 bases from V and 7 from J, leaving 14 bases between them. CDR3 bases: TGTGCCAGCAAGGCACAGGGGAGGAACATTCAGTACTTC. Translating it yields CASKAQGRNIQYF.

The J gene is TRBJ2-5, the V gene TRBV10-3, with D tentatively TRBD1 (5 bases). V lost 3 bases, J lost 4 bases, and 9 bases lay in between. In germline, CDR1 is ENHRY, CDR2 SYGVKD. The CDR3 loop spans 13 amino acids. The CDR3 DNA is TGTGCCATCAGTGAAACTGGGGCAGAGACCCAGTACTTC. Its translation: CAISETGAETQYF.

This chain joins TRBV5-1 and TRBJ1-1; D gene uncertain. Germline V gene lookup returns CDR1 SGHRS and CDR2 YFSETQ. V was clipped by 2 bases and J by 1 base, with 9 bases between them. CDR3 length equals 14 residues. DNA of the CDR3: TGCGCCAGCAGCTTAAGTAGCAAGAACACTGAAGCTTTCTTT. It encodes CASSLSSKNTEAFF.